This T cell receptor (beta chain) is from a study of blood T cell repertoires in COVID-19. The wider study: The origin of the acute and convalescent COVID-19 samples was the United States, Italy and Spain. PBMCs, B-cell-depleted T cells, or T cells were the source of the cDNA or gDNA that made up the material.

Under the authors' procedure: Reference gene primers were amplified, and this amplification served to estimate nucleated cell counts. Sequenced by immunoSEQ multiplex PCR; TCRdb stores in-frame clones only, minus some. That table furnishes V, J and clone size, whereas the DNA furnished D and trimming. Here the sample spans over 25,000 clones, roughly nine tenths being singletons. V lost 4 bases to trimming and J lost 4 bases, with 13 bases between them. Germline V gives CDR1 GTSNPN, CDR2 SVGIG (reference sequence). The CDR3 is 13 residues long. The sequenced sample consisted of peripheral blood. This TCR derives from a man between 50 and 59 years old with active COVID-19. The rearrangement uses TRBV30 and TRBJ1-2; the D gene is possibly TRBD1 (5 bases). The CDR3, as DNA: TGTGCCTGGATCAGCCAGGGAAGCTATGGCTACACCTTC. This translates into CAWISQGSYGYTF.